The next 24 T cell receptor beta chains were all read from a single sample in a study of blood T cell repertoires in COVID-19. Profiling relied on immunoSEQ multiplex PCR, and the TCRdb table lists in-frame clones only, not all of them. The repertoire holds 150,000 to 200,000 clones, with roughly 90% as singletons. The specimen was PBMCs or T cells enriched from blood (not recorded which). These TCRs come from a woman aged 18-35 years who had recovered from COVID-19.

The rearrangement links TRBV25-1 to TRBJ2-7; TRBD1 matches 7 bases. The germline gives CDR1 MGHDK, CDR2 SYGVNS. The CDR3 totals 15 residues. Trimming cost V 8 bases and J 4 bases; bases outside gene matches: 14. The CDR3 region is CASGESAGGSYEQYF. Here the CDR3 DNA reads TGTGCCAGCGGCGAATCGGCAGGGGGATCTTACGAGCAGTACTTC.

The chain employs TRBV9 and TRBJ2-2; 9 bases line up with TRBD2. The ends lost 2 bases at V and 8 bases at J; junction bases unmatched: 7. In germline, CDR1 is SGDLS, CDR2 YYNGEE. The CDR3 length is 15 residues. CDR3 residues: CASSVKAGGGGELFF. CDR3 sequence (DNA): TGTGCCAGCAGCGTTAAAGCGGGAGGCGGTGGGGAGCTGTTTTTT. The full variable domain, its missing parts supplied by reference TRBV9 and TRBJ2-2, is DSGVTQTPKHLITATGQRVTLRCSPRSGDLSVYWYQQSLDQGLQFLIQYYNGEERAKGNILERFSAQQFPDLHSELNLSSLELGDSALYFCASSVKAGGGGELFFGEGSRLTVL.

Comments on this clone: The same CDR3 also results from other DNA sequences found in this sample. The chain combines TRBV27 with TRBJ2-7; TRBD2 aligns across 13 bases. Germline values: CDR1 MNHEY, CDR2 SMNVEV (reference sequence). This CDR3 is built from 15 residues. J gave up 2 bases and V 6 bases, and 4 bases lay outside the gene matches. The CDR3 bases are TGTGCCAGCAGCCCGGGACTAGCGGGACCCTACGAGCAGTACTTC. Amino acid sequence: CASSPGLAGPYEQYF.

The chain has TRBV7-9 and TRBJ2-7; 8 bases are shared with TRBD1. The ends lost 5 bases at V and 5 bases at J; junction bases unmatched: 8. The length of the CDR3 is 14 residues. The germline CDR1 and CDR2 sequences are SEHNR and FQNEAQ (reference sequence). Here the CDR3 DNA reads TGTGCCAGCAGCCCTTGGACAGGGAACGACGAGCAGTACTTC. As protein: CASSPWTGNDEQYF.

This clone showed up just once. The J gene is TRBJ1-5, the V gene TRBV25-1; no clear D. CDR1 MGHDK and CDR2 SYGVNS come from the germline V gene. Trimming took off 6 bases at V and 8 bases at J, with 17 bases between the two ends. CDR3 length: 14 amino acids. This CDR3 reads CASSEPGWQKPQHF. The CDR3 DNA reads as TGTGCCAGCAGCGAACCGGGATGGCAGAAGCCCCAGCATTTT.

The chain combines TRBV11-2 with TRBJ1-3; D call uncertain. The germline V gene has CDR1 SGHAT and CDR2 FQNNGV. Trimming cost V 6 bases and J 1 base, with 13 bases left between them. The length of the CDR3 is 15 residues. The CDR3 bases are TGTGCCAGCAGTCCCGATGGGCTATCTGGAAACACCATATATTTT. It yields the protein CASSPDGLSGNTIYF.

The chain has TRBV2 and TRBJ2-3; maybe TRBD2 (5 bases). The germline CDR1 and CDR2 sequences are SNHLY and FYNNEI. V was trimmed by 0 bases and J by 5 bases, leaving 9 bases between them. This CDR3 contains 14 residues. The CDR3 sequence: CASSEALRGDTQYF. CDR3 coding DNA: TGTGCCAGCAGTGAAGCGCTTCGGGGAGATACGCAGTATTTT. The full variable domain, rest sourced from reference TRBV2 and TRBJ2-3, is EPEVTQTPSHQVTQMGQEVILRCVPISNHLYFYWYRQILGQKVEFLVSFYNNEISEKSEIFDDQFSVERPDGSNFTLKIRSTKLEDSAMYFCASSEALRGDTQYFGPGTRLTVL.

The chain carries TRBV27 and TRBJ1-6; D is possibly TRBD1 (6 bases). V was clipped by 1 base and J by 8 bases, with 9 bases between them. CDR1 is MNHEY and CDR2 is SMNVEV in the germline V gene (reference sequence). This CDR3 is 14 amino acids long. The CDR3, as DNA: TGTGCCAGCAGTTTATGGGGGCGCGATTCACCCCTCCACTTT. It translates to CASSLWGRDSPLHF.

The chain employs TRBV2 and TRBJ1-4; D gene ambiguous. The germline V and J ends were trimmed by 4 bases and 8 bases, with 11 bases remaining between them. The CDR3 is 13 amino acids. CDR1 is SNHLY and CDR2 is FYNNEI in the germline V gene. The CDR3 sequence is CASSGLRSEKLFF. The CDR3 DNA reads TGTGCCAGCAGTGGTCTCAGGTCAGAAAAACTGTTTTTT.

This clone was observed once. This rearrangement joins TRBV28 to TRBJ2-1, with a possible D match to TRBD2 (5 bases). Trimming took 4 bases from V and 9 from J, leaving 19 bases between them. The CDR3 covers 15 residues. Germline CDR1 and CDR2: MDHEN and SYDVKM. CDR3 nucleotide sequence: TGTGCCAGCAGTTCGATCGGAGGACTGAGAGGTGAGCAGTTCTTC. Translated: CASSSIGGLRGEQFF.

V gene TRBV13 combines with J gene TRBJ2-1; a weak D match, TRBD2 (5 bases). The germline CDR1 and CDR2 sequences are PRHDT and FYEKMQ (reference sequence). The V and J ends lost 2 bases and 15 bases respectively, with 17 bases between them. The length of the CDR3 is 13 residues. CDR3 amino acids: CASSLQPGVRVFF. As DNA, the CDR3 is TGTGCCAGCAGCTTACAACCCGGGGTCAGAGTGTTCTTC.

The genes are TRBV7-3 and TRBJ2-3; TRBD2 matches 11 bases. V lost 4 bases, J lost 4 bases, and 7 bases stayed unmatched. Germline V gene lookup returns CDR1 SGHTA and CDR2 FQGTGA. The CDR3 contains 16 residues. In DNA, the CDR3 is TGTGCCAGCAGCTCAGACTTAGCGGGAGGGCCAGATACGCAGTATTTT. This gives the protein CASSSDLAGGPDTQYF.

This clone was seen a handful of times. The chain employs TRBV7-9 and TRBJ1-2; D is ambiguous. V lost 4 bases to trimming and J lost 4 bases, with 7 bases between them. Per germline, CDR1 SEHNR and CDR2 FQNEAQ (reference sequence). The CDR3 consists of 12 residues. In DNA form, the CDR3 reads TGTGCCAGCAGCTCCCCAGGCTATGGCTACACCTTC. Residues: CASSSPGYGYTF.

The chain combines TRBV7-8 with TRBJ2-7; D unresolved. This CDR3 region has 15 residues. Per the germline V gene, CDR1 is SGHVS and CDR2 is FQNEAQ. V dropped 1 base and J dropped 6 bases, with 16 bases sitting between them. This CDR3 is CASSLGRRWVGEQYF. The CDR3 DNA follows: TGTGCCAGCAGCTTAGGTCGGAGATGGGTTGGCGAGCAGTACTTC.

This chain uses TRBV19 with TRBJ2-3, with D perhaps TRBD1 (6 bases). CDR3 size: 13 residues. Trimming pared 8 bases from V and 2 bases from J, leaving 11 bases between. Germline V lookup: CDR1 LNHDA, CDR2 SQIVND (reference sequence). In nucleotides, the CDR3 is TGTGCCAGTGTCGACAGGTACACAGATACGCAGTATTTT. This encodes CASVDRYTDTQYF.

This rearrangement joins TRBV5-6 to TRBJ1-3; the D gene is possibly TRBD1 (6 bases). With 4 bases removed from V and 1 base from J, the gap between germline ends came to 18 bases. Germline V gives CDR1 SGHDT, CDR2 YYEEEE. The CDR3 runs to 17 residues. The CDR3 sequence is CASSPGHRFPSGNTIYF. As DNA, the CDR3 is TGTGCCAGCAGCCCGGGACACAGATTCCCTTCTGGAAACACCATATATTTT.

CDR3 bases: TGTGCCAGCAGTACGGGACAGGGATTGGAGACCCAGTACTTC. Protein product: CASSTGQGLETQYF. The rearrangement joins TRBV28 to TRBJ2-5, with 9 bases lining up with TRBD1. Trimming at V came to 5 bases and at J to 5 bases, leaving 6 bases not matched to a gene. Germline CDR1 reads MDHEN; CDR2 reads SYDVKM. This CDR3 is 14 amino acids long. Looking up the rest from reference TRBV28 and TRBJ2-5 gives the full variable domain: DVKVTQSSRYLVKRTGEKVFLECVQDMDHENMFWYRQDPGLGLRLIYFSYDVKMKEKGDIPEGYSVSREKKERFSLILESASTNQTSMYLCASSTGQGLETQYFGPGTRLLVL.

As regards this clone: This may be a read error, as it is one base from a much larger clone. V and J are TRBV27 and TRBJ1-5, with 8 bases aligning to TRBD1. The CDR3 has 14 residues. CDR1 is MNHEY and CDR2 is SMNVEV in the germline V gene (reference sequence). Trimming cost V 5 bases and J 3 bases; bases outside gene matches: 3. CDR3 sequence: CASSEGQANQPQHF. In nucleotides, the CDR3 is TGTGCCAGCAGTGAGGGACAGGCCAATCAGCCCCAGCATTTT.

This chain links TRBV18 with TRBJ2-4; D gene ambiguous. V lost 5 bases and J lost 0, with 8 bases in between. Germline V gene data show CDR1 as KGHSH and CDR2 as LQKENI. This CDR3 has 14 amino acids. The CDR3, as DNA: TGTGCCAGCTCAGCCAGTGGAGCCAAAAACATTCAGTACTTC. Amino acid sequence: CASSASGAKNIQYF.

This chain joins TRBV27 and TRBJ2-2; D may be TRBD2 (6 bases). Germline assignment: CDR1 MNHEY and CDR2 SMNVEV (reference sequence). The CDR3 runs 15 residues. Trimming took off 4 bases at V and 3 bases at J, with 12 bases between the two ends. The CDR3 coding sequence is TGTGCCAGCAGTTCACGGGACTCCTACACCGGGGAGCTGTTTTTT. Translating gives CASSSRDSYTGELFF.

The chain couples TRBV9 to TRBJ2-7; D may be TRBD2 (5 bases). This CDR3 has 15 residues. Per germline, CDR1 SGDLS and CDR2 YYNGEE. V lost 0 bases to trimming and J lost 6 bases, with 16 bases between them. The CDR3 loop is CASSVGATPGGEQYF. As DNA, the CDR3 is TGTGCCAGCAGCGTAGGAGCGACGCCCGGAGGCGAGCAGTACTTC.

The V gene is TRBV6-1, the J gene TRBJ2-4; D might be TRBD1 (7 bases). There are 16 residues in the CDR3. V gave up 4 bases and J gave up 2 bases, with 15 bases separating them. Per germline, CDR1 MNHNS and CDR2 SASEGT. Here the CDR3 reads CASSAQGGGSKNIQYF. Here the CDR3 DNA reads TGTGCCAGCAGTGCTCAGGGGGGAGGATCCAAAAACATTCAGTACTTC.

The chain combines TRBV19 with TRBJ1-5; 11 bases agree with TRBD1. This CDR3 is 14 amino acids long. The germline V gene encodes CDR1 LNHDA and CDR2 SQIVND (reference sequence). V gave up 6 bases and J gave up 8 bases; unmatched junction bases: 6. The CDR3 spells CASSLRTGGKPQHF. CDR3 bases: TGTGCCAGTAGCCTAAGGACAGGGGGCAAGCCCCAGCATTTT.

The chain couples TRBV6-2 or TRBV6-3 to TRBJ2-1, with D possibly TRBD2 on 7 matching bases. CDR1 MNHEY and CDR2 SVGEGT come from the germline V gene. V was cut by 5 bases and J by 1 base, with 12 bases left in between. CDR3 length equals 15 residues. This chain's CDR3 is CASSRTAGSYNEQFF. CDR3 nucleotide sequence: TGTGCCAGCAGTAGGACAGCGGGGTCCTACAATGAGCAGTTCTTC.